Below, one T cell receptor beta chain is given with its context. Germline CDR1 SGHRS, CDR2 YFSETQ. The CDR3 totals 17 residues. Trimming removed 0 bases from V and 7 bases from J; junction bases left unmatched: 11. The method was immunoSEQ multiplex PCR; TCRdb's version includes in-frame clones alone and lacks a portion of them. The sample has hundreds of thousands of clones, 89% seen once. These data come from a study of blood T cell repertoires in COVID-19. V usage is TRBV5-1 and J usage is TRBJ2-3; 10 bases fit TRBD2. The receptor was isolated from a man aged 55 to 70 who had recovered from COVID-19. Material: peripheral blood. The CDR3 loop reads CASSLAAEAGGRNTQYF. The CDR3 coding sequence is TGCGCCAGCAGCTTGGCCGCGGAAGCGGGGGGGCGGAATACGCAGTATTTT. Combining the CDR3 with reference TRBV5-1 and TRBJ2-3 gives the whole variable domain KAGVTQTPRYLIKTRGQQVTLSCSPISGHRSVSWYQQTPGQGLQFLFEYFSETQRNKGNFPGRFSGRQFSNSRSEMNVSTLELGDSALYLCASSLAAEAGGRNTQYFGPGTRLTVL.